The sequence of this T cell receptor beta chain was determined in a study of cytomegalovirus exposure and HLA in healthy donors. Study-wide findings and caveats: Later on, an analysis found that several of the most significant clusters appeared to be linked to common viral pathogens, which included parvovirus B19. In an earlier analysis, most TCR beta V segments were productive about 87% or about 30% of the time.

With regard to this clone: Its target is unknown. The same CDR3 also results from other DNA sequences found in this sample.

PCR involved 60 Vbeta and 13 Jbeta primers. Only in-frame clones appear in the TCRdb table, and some are missing; sequencing was by immunoSEQ multiplex PCR. This repertoire shows roughly 200,000 clones, around 76% found once; its top ten account for 0.55% to 0.75%. Germline CDR1 reads GTSNPN; CDR2 reads SVGIG (reference sequence). The CDR3 is 14 amino acids. V gave up 0 bases and J gave up 5 bases, with 10 bases separating them. The sequencing input was PBMCs. The chain recombines TRBV30 with TRBJ2-2; D is perhaps TRBD2 (5 bases). This receptor was identified in a man between 18 and 29 years old in good health and CMV-seronegative. This CDR3 is CAWSVMGGTGELFF. Here the CDR3 DNA reads TGTGCCTGGAGTGTTATGGGCGGGACCGGGGAGCTGTTTTTT.